Listed here are 25 T cell receptor beta chains from one sample, sequenced in a study of blood T cell repertoires in COVID-19. Measured with immunoSEQ multiplex PCR; TCRdb has only the in-frame clones, and not every one. The repertoire has under 85,000 clones, around 77% of them found once; the top ten carry over 9.5%. The sequencing sample was made of peripheral blood. The receptors shown here come from a human donor in a cohort sampled during active COVID-19.

This CDR3 is CASSQARLWPGETQYF. CDR3 nucleotides: TGTGCCAGCAGCCAGGCAAGACTATGGCCCGGGGAGACCCAGTACTTC. The chain combines TRBV14 with TRBJ2-5, with D possibly being TRBD2 (5 bases). The germline CDR1 and CDR2 sequences are SGHDN and FVKESK. The CDR3 runs to 16 residues. Between the trimmed V and J ends, which lost 3 bases and 5 bases, there was a span of 19 bases.

This clone was seen once. V usage is TRBV6-4 and J usage is TRBJ2-7, with D maybe TRBD1 (6 bases). The germline V gene encodes CDR1 MRHNA and CDR2 SNTAGT. Between the trimmed V and J ends, which lost 4 bases and 2 bases, there was a span of 18 bases. This CDR3 contains 16 residues. CDR3 sequence reads: CASSVGQKPSTYEQYF. CDR3 bases: TGTGCCAGCAGTGTTGGACAGAAACCGTCTACCTACGAGCAGTACTTC.

The gene calls are TRBV5-4 and TRBJ2-3; 8 bases are shared with TRBD2. Germline V gene sequence: CDR1 SGHNT, CDR2 YYREEE (reference sequence). Unmatched junction bases numbered 4, after V lost 1 base and J lost 6 bases. This CDR3 spans 14 amino acids. This CDR3 is CASSLYSGVDTQYF. CDR3 DNA: TGTGCCAGCAGCTTGTATAGCGGGGTTGATACGCAGTATTTT.

V gene TRBV3-1 (or the pseudogene TRBV3-2) combines with J gene TRBJ1-1; D unresolved. This CDR3 is built from 14 residues. The V gene's germline CDR1 is LGHDT and CDR2 YNNKEL (reference sequence). V was trimmed by 8 bases and J by 2 bases, leaving 15 bases between them. The CDR3 DNA follows: TGTGCCAGCCGACAAGGTGGAGCCAACACTGAAGCTTTCTTT. Translating it yields CASRQGGANTEAFF.

This clone was seen a single time. This sequence joins TRBV7-2 and TRBJ2-5, with no clear D. Germline V gene sequence: CDR1 SGHTA, CDR2 FQGNSA. The length of the CDR3 is 12 residues. The V gene lost 10 bases and the J gene lost 0 bases, with 9 bases spanning the gap. CDR3 coding DNA: TGTGCCATATCCTCTGACCAAGAGACCCAGTACTTC. Protein product: CAISSDQETQYF.

This clone has only a few counts. V gene TRBV9 combines with J gene TRBJ1-4; TRBD1 matches at 8 bases. This CDR3 contains 17 residues. Germline loops: CDR1 SGDLS, CDR2 YYNGEE. The V segment lost 4 bases and the J segment 5 bases; nucleotides outside the gene matches: 13. The CDR3 coding sequence is TGTGCCAGCAGCACCGACAGGGGCGGCCCCACCAATGAAAAACTGTTTTTT. Translated, it gives CASSTDRGGPTNEKLFF.

The chain employs TRBV2 and TRBJ2-5; TRBD2 agrees at 7 bases. Trimming at V came to 3 bases and at J to 2 bases, leaving 6 bases not matched to a gene. The CDR3 runs 15 residues. The V gene's germline CDR1 is SNHLY and CDR2 FYNNEI. This CDR3 reads CASSDGRGVQETQYF. The DNA for the CDR3 is TGTGCCAGCAGTGATGGTCGGGGGGTTCAAGAGACCCAGTACTTC.

This chain links TRBV19 with TRBJ1-4, with D tentatively TRBD1 (5 bases). This CDR3 spans 17 amino acids. Germline V CDR1 and CDR2: LNHDA, SQIVND (reference sequence). Trimming pared 1 base from V and 0 bases from J, leaving 12 bases between. The CDR3 loop reads CASSIGRVGTTNEKLFF. For the CDR3, the DNA is TGTGCCAGTAGTATAGGCAGGGTAGGGACAACTAATGAAAAACTGTTTTTT.

The chain couples TRBV11-2 to TRBJ1-6, with unresolved D. V lost 2 bases to trimming and J lost 5 bases, with 13 bases between them. The V gene's germline CDR1 is SGHAT and CDR2 FQNNGV. The CDR3 has 16 amino acids. The CDR3 DNA reads as TGTGCCAGCAGCTTATATCAGGCCATAAATAATTCACCCCTCCACTTT. Translation: CASSLYQAINNSPLHF.

V gene TRBV6-5 combines with J gene TRBJ1-1; D may be TRBD1 (6 bases). Germline V gene data show CDR1 as MNHEY and CDR2 as SVGAGI. CDR3 length: 13 residues. The V and J ends lost 6 bases and 4 bases respectively, with 12 bases between them. CDR3 DNA: TGTGCCAGCAGATTAGGGGGTTTCACTGAAGCTTTCTTT. This gives the protein CASRLGGFTEAFF.

The chain couples TRBV7-2 to TRBJ2-1, with D perhaps TRBD2 (6 bases). This CDR3 has 14 residues. Germline CDR1 reads SGHTA; CDR2 reads FQGNSA. Trimming removed 1 base at V and 5 bases at J, with 9 bases between. The CDR3 loop reads CASSLVASDNEQFF. The CDR3 DNA reads as TGTGCCAGCAGCTTAGTGGCTAGCGACAATGAGCAGTTCTTC.

The J gene is TRBJ2-2, the V gene TRBV7-3; a weak D match, TRBD1 (5 bases). V was trimmed by 1 base and J by 3 bases, leaving 6 bases between them. The CDR3 covers 14 residues. Germline assignment: CDR1 SGHTA and CDR2 FQGTGA. The CDR3 sequence: CASSLSRDTGELFF. The DNA of the CDR3 is TGTGCCAGCAGCTTAAGCAGGGACACCGGGGAGCTGTTTTTT.

V gene TRBV2 combines with J gene TRBJ2-7; weak D call: TRBD1 (6 bases). The V and J ends lost 4 bases and 8 bases respectively, with 15 bases between them. CDR3 size: 13 residues. Germline CDR1 SNHLY, CDR2 FYNNEI. The CDR3 here is CASSAHLQGQQYF. The CDR3 DNA reads as TGTGCCAGCAGTGCCCACTTACAGGGACAGCAGTACTTC. Together with reference TRBV2 and TRBJ2-7, the CDR3 gives the full variable domain: EPEVTQTPSHQVTQMGQEVILRCVPISNHLYFYWYRQILGQKVEFLVSFYNNEISEKSEIFDDQFSVERPDGSNFTLKIRSTKLEDSAMYFCASSAHLQGQQYFGPGTRLTVT.

V gene TRBV3-1 (or the pseudogene TRBV3-2) combines with J gene TRBJ2-4; possible D gene TRBD1, 5 bases. Germline V gene sequence: CDR1 LGHDT, CDR2 YNNKEL (reference sequence). This CDR3 has 13 amino acids. Trimming left V 6 bases short and J 9 bases short, with 15 bases between. CDR3 sequence: CASSQSPRGIQYF. The CDR3 nucleotides read TGTGCCAGCAGTCAGTCCCCTAGGGGCATTCAGTACTTC.

The rearrangement links TRBV6-6 to TRBJ2-1; TRBD2 matches at 9 bases. Losses at the gene ends were 0 bases for V and 9 bases for J; bases not matched to a gene: 9. Germline values: CDR1 MNHNY, CDR2 SVGAGI (reference sequence). The CDR3 is made up of 16 amino acids. The DNA for the CDR3 is TGTGCCAGCAGTTACTCACTCAGCGGGGGGCCCGTTGAGCAGTTCTTC. Its translation is CASSYSLSGGPVEQFF.

V usage is TRBV7-9 and J usage is TRBJ1-6, with D possibly TRBD1 on 6 matching bases. The CDR3 has 16 amino acids. The V end was cut by 3 bases, the J end by 0 bases, with 9 bases between. Germline V gene data show CDR1 as SEHNR and CDR2 as FQNEAQ (reference sequence). CDR3 in amino acids: CASSFQGNSYNSPLHF. The CDR3 coding sequence is TGTGCCAGCAGCTTTCAGGGGAACTCCTATAATTCACCCCTCCACTTT.

The chain joins TRBV3-1 (or the pseudogene TRBV3-2) to TRBJ1-3; D is unresolved. This CDR3 has 11 amino acids. Germline CDR1 LGHDT, CDR2 YNNKEL (reference sequence). The germline V and J ends were trimmed by 0 bases and 9 bases, with 3 bases remaining between them. This chain's CDR3 is CASSQDITIYF. CDR3 in DNA: TGTGCCAGCAGCCAAGACATCACCATATATTTT.

This clone counts as medium-sized. This rearrangement joins TRBV27 to TRBJ2-7, with unresolved D. There are 14 residues in the CDR3. CDR1 is MNHEY and CDR2 is SMNVEV in the germline V gene (reference sequence). The V end was cut by 3 bases, the J end by 0 bases, with 9 bases between. The CDR3 protein is CASSLRFPSYEQYF. The CDR3 DNA follows: TGTGCCAGCAGTTTGCGCTTCCCCTCCTACGAGCAGTACTTC.

The genes are TRBV5-1 and TRBJ2-5, with D uncertain. CDR1 is SGHRS and CDR2 is YFSETQ in the germline V gene. This CDR3 has 15 residues. The V end lost 0 bases, the J end lost 4 bases, and 13 bases lay between the germline ends. CDR3 nucleotide sequence: TGCGCCAGCAGCTTGGGTCCAGTACAGATAGAGACCCAGTACTTC. This encodes CASSLGPVQIETQYF.

This clone showed up just a few times. The CDR3 loop reads CASKRTGSTEAFF. The CDR3, as DNA: TGTGCCAGCAAAAGGACAGGGAGCACTGAAGCTTTCTTT. The V and J genes are TRBV2 and TRBJ1-1; 8 positions agree with TRBD1. CDR3 length: 13 residues. Looked up from germline, CDR1 is SNHLY and CDR2 is FYNNEI. J gave up 4 bases and V 7 bases, and 5 bases lay outside the gene matches.

This chain joins TRBV5-4 and TRBJ1-1; no reliable D call. Trimming removed 3 bases at V and 2 bases at J, with 11 bases between. Germline V gene lookup returns CDR1 SGHNT and CDR2 YYREEE (reference sequence). The CDR3 loop spans 14 amino acids. In nucleotides, the CDR3 is TGTGCCAGCAGCTGGTCCGAGGGAAACACTGAAGCTTTCTTT. It translates to CASSWSEGNTEAFF.

The chain couples TRBV5-1 to TRBJ1-1; TRBD1 might be the D (5 bases). V lost 0 bases, J lost 3 bases, and 9 bases lay in between. Germline V gives CDR1 SGHRS, CDR2 YFSETQ. The length of the CDR3 is 14 residues. The CDR3 here is CASSLVRGDTEAFF. The CDR3 coding sequence is TGCGCCAGCAGCTTGGTTAGGGGTGACACTGAAGCTTTCTTT.

The chain employs TRBV7-8 and TRBJ1-1; TRBD1 is a possible D gene (6 bases). V lost 5 bases and J 5 bases, leaving 30 bases between the germline ends. CDR1 is SGHVS and CDR2 is FQNEAQ in the germline V gene. CDR3 length equals 19 residues. CDR3 amino acids: CASSKALRGTPHKATEAFF. DNA of the CDR3: TGTGCCAGCAGCAAAGCGCTGAGGGGGACACCCCATAAAGCGACTGAAGCTTTCTTT.

V is TRBV7-9 and J is TRBJ2-7; the match to TRBD2 covers 12 bases. Germline V gives CDR1 SEHNR, CDR2 FQNEAQ (reference sequence). This CDR3 is 19 amino acids long. Unmatched junction bases numbered 14, after V lost 3 bases and J lost 2 bases. The CDR3 region is CASSFAPRLAGAYPYEQYF. The DNA of the CDR3 is TGTGCCAGCAGCTTTGCGCCTCGACTAGCGGGGGCCTATCCCTACGAGCAGTACTTC.

This clone was counted a few times. This chain uses TRBV10-2 with TRBJ1-5; unclear D gene. The CDR3 has 14 residues. The V end was cut by 0 bases, the J end by 7 bases, with 10 bases between. CDR1 and CDR2 from the germline V gene are WSHSY and SAAADI. CDR3 sequence (DNA): TGCGCCAGCAGTGAGTCAGGAAGGCGGCAGCCCCAGCATTTT. Protein: CASSESGRRQPQHF.